The rows below give T cell receptor beta chains drawn from one sample of a study of regulatory T cells in long-lasting Graves disease. TCRdb reanalysed the multiplex PCR reads using MiXCR and keeps one entry per CDR3 protein. In the table there are 300,000 to 400,000 distinct CDR3 sequences, 15% to 20% of which are singletons. The specimen comprised peripheral blood mononuclear cells (PBMCs), sampled at new diagnosis, from a patient treated with antithyroid drugs. These receptors were taken from a female donor with Graves disease. Each CDR3 is given with its conserved first and last residue. D genes are given only for firm matches. Size tells how often a clone was seen (once, few, many) or the class of an expanded clone, and some rows leave it out.

v_call,cdr3_length,clone_size,d_call,j_call,cdr3_nt,cdr3_aa
TRBV5-1,15,few,TRBD1,TRBJ2-5,TGCGCCAGCAGCTTGGGACAGGGATTAGGGGAGACCCAGTACTTC,CASSLGQGLGETQYF
TRBV6-5,14,NA,TRBD2,TRBJ2-3,TGTGCCAGCAGTTACGGCGGGAGCTCAGATACGCAGTATTTT,CASSYGGSSDTQYF
TRBV30,13,many,NA,TRBJ1-4,TGTGCCTGGAGTGATGGAGGCCGCGAAAAACTGTTTTTT,CAWSDGGREKLFF
TRBV20-1,17,NA,TRBD2,TRBJ2-5,TGCAGTGCTAGAGATAAGAGGGACGGGAGGGCCGGGGAGACCCAGTACTTC,CSARDKRDGRAGETQYF
TRBV28,15,many,NA,TRBJ2-1,TGTGCCAGCAGCTTCCTCTTCGACAGATACAATGAGCAGTTCTTC,CASSFLFDRYNEQFF
TRBV27,15,many,NA,TRBJ1-4,TGTGCCAGCAGTTTACGGGGGGCGCCTAATGAAAAACTGTTTTTT,CASSLRGAPNEKLFF
TRBV3-1,14,many,NA,TRBJ2-2,TGTGCCAGCCAGCGGGCCGCTAGAGCCGGGGAGCTGTTTTTT,CASQRAARAGELFF
TRBV13,13,few,NA,TRBJ2-5,TGTGCCAGCAGCCCTGGGGCAACGGAGACCCAGTACTTC,CASSPGATETQYF
TRBV20-1,13,few,TRBD1,TRBJ1-5,TGCAGTGTGACAGGGGGCGTGAATCAGCCCCAGCATTTT,CSVTGGVNQPQHF
TRBV28,16,many,NA,TRBJ2-7,TGTGCCAGCAGTCCTCCCCGTGGGACCCAGACCTACGAGCAGTACTTC,CASSPPRGTQTYEQYF
TRBV11-2,14,many,NA,TRBJ1-1,TGTGCCAGCAGCCGAGCAGGGTCGGGGACTGAAGCTTTCTTT,CASSRAGSGTEAFF